What follows describes a single T cell receptor beta chain. Its antigen is unknown. Use of 60 Vbeta and 13 Jbeta primers characterized the PCR. Some clones are missing from TCRdb's copy, which holds only in-frame ones; the method was immunoSEQ multiplex PCR. Of around 190,000 clones in the sample, approximately 84% were seen once. These data come from a study of cytomegalovirus exposure and HLA in healthy donors. Study results and caveats: Highly shared sequence variants in one cluster were likely a sequencing artifact. The classifier was said to identify cytomegalovirus status with high specificity and sensitivity.

Input material: PBMCs. The origin of this receptor is a female donor in good health and CMV-seronegative.

The CDR3 DNA reads as TGTGCCAGTAGTATTAGTATTACCTACGAGCAGTACTTC. Amino acid sequence: CASSISITYEQYF. The chain employs TRBV19 and TRBJ2-7; no reliable D call. V lost 3 bases, J lost 2 bases, and 8 bases lay in between. Per germline, CDR1 LNHDA and CDR2 SQIVND (reference sequence). The CDR3 has 13 amino acids.